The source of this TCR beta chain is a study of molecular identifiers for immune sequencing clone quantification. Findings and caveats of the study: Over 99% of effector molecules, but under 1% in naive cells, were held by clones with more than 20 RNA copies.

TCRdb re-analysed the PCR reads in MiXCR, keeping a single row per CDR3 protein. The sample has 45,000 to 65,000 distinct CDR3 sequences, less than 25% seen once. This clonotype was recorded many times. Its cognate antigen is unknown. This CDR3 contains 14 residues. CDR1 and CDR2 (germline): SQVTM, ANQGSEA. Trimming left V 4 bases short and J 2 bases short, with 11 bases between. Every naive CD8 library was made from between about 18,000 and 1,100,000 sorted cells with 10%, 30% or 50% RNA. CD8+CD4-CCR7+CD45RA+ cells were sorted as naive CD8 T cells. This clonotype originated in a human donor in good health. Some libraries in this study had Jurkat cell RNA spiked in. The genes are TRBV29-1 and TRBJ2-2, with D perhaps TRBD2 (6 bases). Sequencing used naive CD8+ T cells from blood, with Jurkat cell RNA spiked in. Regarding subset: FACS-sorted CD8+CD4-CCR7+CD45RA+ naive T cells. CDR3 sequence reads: CSVAARENTGELFF. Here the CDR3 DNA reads TGCAGCGTTGCTGCGCGGGAAAACACCGGGGAGCTGTTTTTT.